This TCR beta chain was recorded in a study of blood T cell repertoires in COVID-19. Turning to the study itself: Sample material is recorded as cDNA or gDNA derived from T cells, B-cell-depleted T cells, or PBMCs.

Assay used: immunoSEQ multiplex PCR; TCRdb lists only in-frame clones, some missing. The sample has under 500,000 clones, nearly 90% seen once. The CDR3 runs 13 residues. The V end lost 3 bases, the J end lost 4 bases, and 10 bases lay between the germline ends. The V gene's germline CDR1 is SGHNT and CDR2 YYREEE (reference sequence). This chain joins TRBV5-4 and TRBJ1-2; tentatively, D is TRBD1 (6 bases). The sequenced sample consisted of PBMCs or T cells enriched from blood (not recorded which). The sequence was obtained from a woman between 18 and 29 years old with acute COVID-19. The CDR3 bases are TGTGCCAGCAGCTCTGGACAGTCCTATGGCTACACCTTC. Amino acid sequence: CASSSGQSYGYTF.